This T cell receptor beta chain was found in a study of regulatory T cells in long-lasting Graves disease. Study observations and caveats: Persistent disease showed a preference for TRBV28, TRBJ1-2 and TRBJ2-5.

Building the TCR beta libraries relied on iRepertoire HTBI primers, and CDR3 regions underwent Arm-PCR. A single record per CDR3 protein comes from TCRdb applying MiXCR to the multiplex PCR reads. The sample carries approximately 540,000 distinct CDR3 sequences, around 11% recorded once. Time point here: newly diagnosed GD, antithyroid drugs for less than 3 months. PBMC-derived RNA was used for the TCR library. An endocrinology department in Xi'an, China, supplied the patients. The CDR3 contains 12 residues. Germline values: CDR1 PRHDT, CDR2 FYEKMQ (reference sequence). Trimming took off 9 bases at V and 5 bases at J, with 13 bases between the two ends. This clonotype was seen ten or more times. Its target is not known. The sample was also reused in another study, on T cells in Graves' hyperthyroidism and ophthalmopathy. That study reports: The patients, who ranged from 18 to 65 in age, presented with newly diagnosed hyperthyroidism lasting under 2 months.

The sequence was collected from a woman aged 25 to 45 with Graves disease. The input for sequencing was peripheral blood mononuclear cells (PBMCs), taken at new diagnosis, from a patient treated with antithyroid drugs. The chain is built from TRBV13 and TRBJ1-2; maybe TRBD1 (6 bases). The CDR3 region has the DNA TGTGCCAGTCAATTACAGGGATATGGCTACACCTTC. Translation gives CASQLQGYGYTF.